This TCR beta chain was identified in a study of blood T cells in healthy people across ages. Study-wide points: Higher naive T cell percentage went strongly together with higher TCR beta diversity.

V lost 3 bases and J lost 8; bases outside the gene matches: 9. The CDR3 is 16 residues long. Germline V gene sequence: CDR1 KGHSH, CDR2 LQKENI. In its sample, this clonotype was seen a few times. Its antigen is not known. For the second PCR, which ran for roughly 6 to 12 cycles, a sample-barcoded 5' primer and a J-beta primer mix were used. TCRdb passed the 5' RACE reads through MiXCR, listing each CDR3 protein once. The sample yields fewer than 2,000,000 distinct CDR3 sequences, about 39% seen once. This sequence was found in a human donor in good health. This chain links TRBV18 with TRBJ1-6; 8 nucleotides match TRBD1. Sequencing input: blood. The CDR3 DNA follows: TGTGCCAGCTCACCTTCTGGACAGGGTGTAGATTCACCCCTCCACTTT. It translates to CASSPSGQGVDSPLHF.